These T cell receptor beta chains were read from a single sample in a study of identical twins. TCRdb re-derived calls from the 5' RACE reads in MiXCR, one entry per CDR3 protein. Among around 960,000 distinct CDR3 sequences, around 12% were seen once, and the ten largest hold around 1.5%. Separately, the same data were catalogued under a study of yellow fever vaccine responses in identical twins.

Sequencing input: PBMCs. The receptors here all came from a woman younger than 30 in good health. The CDR3 runs from the conserved cysteine through the conserved F or W. A D gene is named only where the DNA matches it firmly. Clone size is shown for a subset of rows, as once, few, many or a class of expanded clone.

D: TRBD2
size: few
V: TRBV25-1
J: TRBJ2-2
CDR3: CASSVSSGRPTGELFF
DNA: TGTGCCAGCAGTGTTTCTAGCGGGAGACCAACCGGGGAGCTGTTTTTT

D: TRBD1
size: -
V: TRBV7-9
J: TRBJ2-2
CDR3: CASSLKGRQGVTGELFF
DNA: TGTGCCAGCAGCTTAAAAGGTCGACAGGGAGTCACCGGGGAGCTGTTTTTT

D: -
size: few
V: TRBV6-1
J: TRBJ1-5
CDR3: CASQGFSNQPQHF
DNA: TGTGCCAGTCAGGGATTTAGCAATCAGCCCCAGCATTTT

D: -
size: few
V: TRBV20-1
J: TRBJ1-2
CDR3: CSARMGTSANYGYTF
DNA: TGCAGTGCTAGGATGGGGACAAGTGCTAACTATGGCTACACCTTC

D: -
size: -
V: TRBV11-2
J: TRBJ2-7
CDR3: CASSSAWGGRISYEQYF
DNA: TGTGCCAGCAGCTCAGCTTGGGGGGGGCGAATATCCTACGAACAGTACTTC

D: -
size: many
V: TRBV4-2
J: TRBJ2-3
CDR3: CASSQDLGTDTQYF
DNA: TGTGCCAGCAGCCAAGATTTGGGGACAGATACGCAGTATTTT

D: -
size: many
V: TRBV6-1
J: TRBJ2-7
CDR3: CASSLGGAPYEQYF
DNA: TGTGCCAGCTCCCTGGGGGGAGCCCCCTACGAGCAGTACTTC

D: -
size: -
V: TRBV27
J: TRBJ2-3
CDR3: CASRGRGTPRDTQYF
DNA: TGTGCCAGCAGGGGCCGTGGGACTCCCCGAGATACGCAGTATTTT

D: -
size: -
V: TRBV5-1
J: TRBJ2-6
CDR3: CASSEKGQLSSGANVLTF
DNA: TGCGCCAGCAGCGAGAAAGGACAGTTAAGCTCTGGGGCCAACGTCCTGACTTTC

D: -
size: many
V: TRBV2
J: TRBJ1-5
CDR3: CASSEQGSNQPQHF
DNA: TGTGCCAGCAGCGAACAGGGTAGCAATCAGCCCCAGCATTTT

D: -
size: -
V: TRBV15
J: TRBJ2-7
CDR3: CATSRDRPGAYEQYF
DNA: TGTGCCACCAGCAGAGATCGTCCCGGCGCGTACGAGCAGTACTTC

D: -
size: once
V: TRBV12-3/TRBV12-4
J: TRBJ2-1
CDR3: CASSLLEGRGRDEQFF
DNA: TGTGCCAGCAGTTTATTGGAGGGCCGGGGTAGGGATGAGCAGTTCTTC

D: -
size: many
V: TRBV5-1
J: TRBJ2-2
CDR3: CASSPEGANTGELFF
DNA: TGCGCCAGCAGCCCCGAGGGTGCGAACACCGGGGAGCTGTTTTTT

D: -
size: -
V: TRBV9
J: TRBJ1-2
CDR3: CASSRDKFYGYTF
DNA: TGTGCCAGCAGCAGGGACAAATTCTATGGCTACACCTTC

D: -
size: -
V: TRBV5-1
J: TRBJ1-4
CDR3: CASRNSGTDNEKLFF
DNA: TGCGCCAGCCGAAACTCCGGGACGGATAATGAAAAACTGTTTTTT

D: TRBD2
size: -
V: TRBV5-1
J: TRBJ2-1
CDR3: CASSLLGRRGLADEQFF
DNA: TGCGCCAGCAGCTTGTTGGGACGGCGAGGGCTAGCGGATGAGCAGTTCTTC

D: TRBD2
size: -
V: TRBV12-3/TRBV12-4
J: TRBJ2-3
CDR3: CASIRGGLSTDTQYF
DNA: TGTGCCAGCATTCGGGGGGGCCTCAGCACAGATACGCAGTATTTT

D: TRBD2
size: few
V: TRBV6-2/TRBV6-3
J: TRBJ2-1
CDR3: CASSSSGKLNEQFF
DNA: TGTGCCAGCAGCTCAAGCGGGAAATTGAATGAGCAGTTCTTC

D: TRBD1
size: few
V: TRBV6-1
J: TRBJ1-2
CDR3: CASLGQTSYRYTF
DNA: TGTGCCAGCCTGGGACAGACCTCCTATCGCTACACCTTC

D: -
size: few
V: TRBV9
J: TRBJ1-3
CDR3: CASSVGADSGNTIYF
DNA: TGTGCCAGCAGCGTAGGGGCAGACTCTGGAAACACCATATATTTT

D: TRBD2
size: -
V: TRBV29-1
J: TRBJ2-7
CDR3: CSVVGLAGGGQYF
DNA: TGCAGCGTTGTTGGACTAGCGGGAGGTGGGCAGTACTTC

D: TRBD2
size: many
V: TRBV10-2
J: TRBJ2-1
CDR3: CASGGGRALGNEQFF
DNA: TGCGCCAGCGGGGGCGGGAGGGCCTTGGGGAATGAGCAGTTCTTC

D: TRBD2
size: -
V: TRBV20-1
J: TRBJ2-3
CDR3: CSASPGLAGFTDTQYF
DNA: TGCAGTGCTAGTCCGGGACTAGCGGGGTTCACAGATACGCAGTATTTT

D: TRBD2
size: few
V: TRBV20-1
J: TRBJ2-2
CDR3: CSAGGTGTSAGELFF
DNA: TGCAGTGCTGGGGGAACCGGGACTAGCGCCGGGGAGCTGTTTTTT

D: TRBD2
size: -
V: TRBV7-8
J: TRBJ2-5
CDR3: CASSLLAGVGETQYF
DNA: TGTGCCAGCAGCTTATTAGCGGGAGTTGGAGAGACCCAGTACTTC

D: -
size: many
V: TRBV4-1
J: TRBJ2-1
CDR3: CASSYEPYYNEQFF
DNA: TGCGCCAGCAGCTATGAACCGTATTACAATGAGCAGTTCTTC

D: TRBD2
size: few
V: TRBV9
J: TRBJ2-7
CDR3: CASSPSAGLPAYEQYF
DNA: TGTGCCAGCAGCCCCTCCGCGGGACTACCAGCCTACGAGCAGTACTTC

D: -
size: few
V: TRBV18
J: TRBJ2-6
CDR3: CASSIGGASSGANVLTF
DNA: TGTGCCAGCTCAATCGGGGGCGCATCCTCTGGGGCCAACGTCCTGACTTTC

D: -
size: few
V: TRBV10-3
J: TRBJ2-5
CDR3: CAISGREETQYF
DNA: TGTGCCATCAGCGGCAGGGAAGAGACCCAGTACTTC

D: TRBD1
size: many
V: TRBV5-5
J: TRBJ2-3
CDR3: CASSATGGRTDTQYF
DNA: TGTGCCAGCAGCGCAACAGGGGGCCGGACAGATACGCAGTATTTT

D: TRBD1
size: -
V: TRBV2
J: TRBJ1-6
CDR3: CATRGQGGNNSPLHF
DNA: TGTGCCACCAGGGGACAGGGGGGCAATAATTCACCCCTCCACTTT

D: -
size: few
V: TRBV10-3
J: TRBJ1-2
CDR3: CAISESTVGYTF
DNA: TGTGCCATCAGTGAGTCGACAGTTGGCTACACCTTC

D: -
size: many
V: TRBV9
J: TRBJ1-6
CDR3: CASSLGGRSPLHF
DNA: TGTGCCAGCAGCTTGGGGGGGCGTTCACCCCTCCACTTT

D: -
size: -
V: TRBV25-1
J: TRBJ2-2
CDR3: CASSEGSSGELFF
DNA: TGTGCCAGCAGTGAGGGTTCCTCCGGGGAGCTGTTTTTT

D: TRBD2
size: few
V: TRBV5-4
J: TRBJ2-3
CDR3: CASSPWGGSTDTQYF
DNA: TGTGCCAGCAGCCCATGGGGCGGGAGTACAGATACGCAGTATTTT

D: TRBD1
size: -
V: TRBV7-8
J: TRBJ2-7
CDR3: CASSLWTGGSSEQYF
DNA: TGTGCCAGCAGCTTGTGGACAGGGGGCTCTAGCGAGCAGTACTTC

D: -
size: -
V: TRBV20-1
J: TRBJ1-6
CDR3: CSARSRDLLNSPLHF
DNA: TGCAGTGCTAGGAGCAGGGATTTACTTAATTCACCCCTCCACTTT

D: -
size: -
V: TRBV5-1
J: TRBJ2-5
CDR3: CASSPAGRLQETQYF
DNA: TGCGCCAGCAGCCCGGCCGGACGGCTGCAAGAGACCCAGTACTTC

D: -
size: -
V: TRBV5-5
J: TRBJ2-7
CDR3: CASSPDPTESYEQYF
DNA: TGTGCCAGCAGCCCGGACCCGACAGAATCCTACGAGCAGTACTTC

D: TRBD2
size: -
V: TRBV7-8
J: TRBJ2-7
CDR3: CASSRLERGGNEQYF
DNA: TGTGCCAGCAGCCGCCTCGAGCGGGGAGGGAACGAGCAGTACTTC

D: TRBD1
size: many
V: TRBV7-3
J: TRBJ2-1
CDR3: CASSSRDRGNNEQFF
DNA: TGTGCCAGCAGTTCGCGGGACAGGGGAAACAATGAGCAGTTCTTC

D: TRBD1
size: few
V: TRBV29-1
J: TRBJ1-5
CDR3: CSVDTGEGQPQHF
DNA: TGCAGCGTTGACACAGGGGAAGGTCAGCCCCAGCATTTT

D: TRBD1
size: few
V: TRBV6-1
J: TRBJ2-6
CDR3: CASSPLGRGQAGANVLTF
DNA: TGTGCCAGCAGTCCTTTGGGCAGGGGGCAAGCTGGGGCCAACGTCCTGACTTTC

D: -
size: many
V: TRBV5-5
J: TRBJ2-7
CDR3: CASSILSGTVYEQYF
DNA: TGTGCCAGCAGCATACTCTCCGGGACGGTCTACGAGCAGTACTTC

D: -
size: few
V: TRBV20-1
J: TRBJ2-3
CDR3: CSARGWGGTDTQYF
DNA: TGCAGTGCTAGGGGGTGGGGCGGTACAGATACGCAGTATTTT

D: -
size: -
V: TRBV12-3/TRBV12-4
J: TRBJ1-2
CDR3: CASSLARRYGYTF
DNA: TGTGCCAGCAGTTTAGCCCGGAGGTATGGCTACACCTTC

D: TRBD2
size: -
V: TRBV11-2
J: TRBJ2-3
CDR3: CASSQSLAGGLSTDTQYF
DNA: TGTGCCAGCAGCCAATCACTAGCGGGGGGCCTGAGCACAGATACGCAGTATTTT

D: -
size: -
V: TRBV20-1
J: TRBJ1-2
CDR3: CSARDLNYGYTF
DNA: TGCAGTGCTAGAGATCTTAACTATGGCTACACCTTC

D: TRBD2
size: many
V: TRBV27
J: TRBJ2-3
CDR3: CASIPGLAIKDTQYF
DNA: TGTGCCAGCATCCCGGGACTAGCGATAAAAGATACGCAGTATTTT

D: TRBD1
size: many
V: TRBV5-1
J: TRBJ2-2
CDR3: CASSWNYGTANTGELFF
DNA: TGCGCCAGCAGCTGGAATTACGGGACAGCGAACACCGGGGAGCTGTTTTTT

D: TRBD1
size: many
V: TRBV29-1
J: TRBJ2-1
CDR3: CTGTVNNEQFF
DNA: TGCACCGGGACAGTCAACAATGAGCAGTTCTTC